This TCR beta chain was sequenced during a study of early T cells in non-severe SARS-CoV-2 infection. Study-level background: It was bulk RNA from unsorted whole blood that was sequenced, and the chains were unpaired. Study-level points and caveats: VDJdb matching, biased toward anti-spike CD8 responses, missed private and CD4 specificities.

Attachment of unique molecular identifiers was made to individual cDNA molecules. TCRdb reprocessed the 5' RACE reads with MiXCR, giving one entry per CDR3 protein. This sample carries 80,000 or so distinct CDR3 sequences, around 16% of them seen once, and the ten largest clones take about 12%. V lost 1 base and J lost 4; bases outside the gene matches: 5. Germline values: CDR1 SGHVS, CDR2 FQNEAQ. The CDR3 covers 15 residues. As for this clonotype: Its antigen is as yet unknown.

The V call is TRBV7-8, the J call TRBJ2-5; TRBD1 aligns across 8 bases. The sequencing input was whole blood. This receptor was obtained from an adult who was a healthcare worker with PCR-confirmed SARS-CoV-2 infection or an uninfected control (not recorded which). The CDR3 coding sequence is TGTGCCAGCAGCTTAGTGGACAGGGTCGGAGAGACCCAGTACTTC. Amino acids: CASSLVDRVGETQYF.